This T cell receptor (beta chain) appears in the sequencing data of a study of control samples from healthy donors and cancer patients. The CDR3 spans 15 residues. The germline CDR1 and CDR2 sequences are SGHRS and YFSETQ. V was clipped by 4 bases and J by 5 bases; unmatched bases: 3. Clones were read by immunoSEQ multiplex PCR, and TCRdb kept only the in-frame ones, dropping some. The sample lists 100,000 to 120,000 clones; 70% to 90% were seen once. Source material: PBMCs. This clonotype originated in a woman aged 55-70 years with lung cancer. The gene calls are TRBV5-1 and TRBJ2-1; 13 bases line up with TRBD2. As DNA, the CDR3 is TGCGCCAGCAGCCCCGGGACTAGCGGGGACAATGAGCAGTTCTTC. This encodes CASSPGTSGDNEQFF.